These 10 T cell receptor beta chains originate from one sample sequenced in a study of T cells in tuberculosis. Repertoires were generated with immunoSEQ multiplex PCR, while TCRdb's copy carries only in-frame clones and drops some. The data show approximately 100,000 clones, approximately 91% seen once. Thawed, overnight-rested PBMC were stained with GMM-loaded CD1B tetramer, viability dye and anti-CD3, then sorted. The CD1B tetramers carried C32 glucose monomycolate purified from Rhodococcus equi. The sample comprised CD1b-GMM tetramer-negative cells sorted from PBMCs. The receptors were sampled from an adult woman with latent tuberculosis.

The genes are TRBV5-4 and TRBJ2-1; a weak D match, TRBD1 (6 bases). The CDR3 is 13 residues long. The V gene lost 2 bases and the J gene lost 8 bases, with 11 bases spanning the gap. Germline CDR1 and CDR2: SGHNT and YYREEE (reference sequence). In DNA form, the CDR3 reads TGTGCCAGCAGCTTACAGGGCGTGGATGAGCAGTTCTTC. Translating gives CASSLQGVDEQFF.

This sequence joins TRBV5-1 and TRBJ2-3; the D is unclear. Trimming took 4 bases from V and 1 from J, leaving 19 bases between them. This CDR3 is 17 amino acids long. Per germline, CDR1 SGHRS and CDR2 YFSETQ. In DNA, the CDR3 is TGCGCCAGCAGCCGCCAAGAGCTCCCACTGGGCACAGATACGCAGTATTTT. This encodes CASSRQELPLGTDTQYF.

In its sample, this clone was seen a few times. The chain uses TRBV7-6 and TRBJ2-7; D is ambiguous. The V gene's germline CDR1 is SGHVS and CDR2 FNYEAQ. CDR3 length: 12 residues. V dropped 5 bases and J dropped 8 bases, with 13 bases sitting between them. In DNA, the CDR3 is TGTGCCAGCAGCCGCCGGCGGTTTAAGCAGTACGTC. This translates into CASSRRRFKQYV.

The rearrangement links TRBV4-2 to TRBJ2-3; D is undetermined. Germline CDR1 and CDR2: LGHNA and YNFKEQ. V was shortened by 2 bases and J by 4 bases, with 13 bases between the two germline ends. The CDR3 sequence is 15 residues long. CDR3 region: CASSQFRNAADTQYF. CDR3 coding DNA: TGTGCCAGCAGCCAATTTAGGAATGCGGCAGATACGCAGTATTTT.

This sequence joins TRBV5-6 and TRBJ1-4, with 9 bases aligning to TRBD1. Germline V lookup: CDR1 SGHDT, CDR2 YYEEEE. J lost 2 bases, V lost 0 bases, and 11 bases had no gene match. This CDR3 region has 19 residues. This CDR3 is CASSLAPGQGGITNEKLFF. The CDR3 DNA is TGTGCCAGCAGCTTGGCTCCGGGACAGGGAGGGATTACTAATGAAAAACTGTTTTTT.

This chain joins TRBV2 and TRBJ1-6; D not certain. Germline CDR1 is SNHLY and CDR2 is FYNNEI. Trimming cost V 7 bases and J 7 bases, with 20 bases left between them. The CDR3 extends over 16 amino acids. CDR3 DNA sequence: TGTGCCAGCAAAGGTCCCAGCGGGGAGAGGAATTCACCCCTCCACTTT. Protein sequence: CASKGPSGERNSPLHF.

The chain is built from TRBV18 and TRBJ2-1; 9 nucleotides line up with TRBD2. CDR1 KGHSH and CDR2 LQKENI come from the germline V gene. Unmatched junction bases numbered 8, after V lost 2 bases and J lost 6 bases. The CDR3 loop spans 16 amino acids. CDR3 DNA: TGTGCCAGCTCACCATCGGGGAGCGGGGGGACCAATGAGCAGTTCTTC. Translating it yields CASSPSGSGGTNEQFF.

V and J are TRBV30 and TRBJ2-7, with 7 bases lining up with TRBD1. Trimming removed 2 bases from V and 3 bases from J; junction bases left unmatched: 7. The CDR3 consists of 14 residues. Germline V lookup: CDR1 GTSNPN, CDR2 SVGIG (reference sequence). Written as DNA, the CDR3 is TGTGCCTGGAGTCTCGGGACAGTCCTCTACGAGCAGTACTTC. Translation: CAWSLGTVLYEQYF.

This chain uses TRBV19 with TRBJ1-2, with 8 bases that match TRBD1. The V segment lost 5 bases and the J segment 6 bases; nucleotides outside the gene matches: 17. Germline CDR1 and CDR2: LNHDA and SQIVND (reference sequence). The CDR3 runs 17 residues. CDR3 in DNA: TGTGCCAGTAGTTCGCATTTCGGACAGGGAACACCAAATGGCTACACCTTC. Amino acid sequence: CASSSHFGQGTPNGYTF.

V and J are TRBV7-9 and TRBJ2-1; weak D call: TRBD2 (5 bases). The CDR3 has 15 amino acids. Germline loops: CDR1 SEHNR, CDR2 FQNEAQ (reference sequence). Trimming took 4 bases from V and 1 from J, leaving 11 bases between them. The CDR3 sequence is CASSSGGWSYNEQFF. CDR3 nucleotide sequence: TGTGCCAGCAGCTCTGGAGGATGGTCCTACAATGAGCAGTTCTTC.